This T cell receptor beta chain derives from a study of T cell repertoires in cytomegalovirus infection. The V gene's germline CDR1 is PRHDT and CDR2 FYEKMQ (reference sequence). The CDR3 runs 15 residues. J was trimmed by 3 bases and V by 2 bases; bases with no gene match: 4. Each CDR3 protein gets one entry after TCRdb re-called the reads with MiXCR. In the table there are some 920,000 distinct CDR3 sequences, approximately 31% of which are singletons. As for this clonotype: Its matching antigen is unknown.

The source is a human donor in good health (CMV status not recorded). Some clones in this sample may be carry-over from other donors' samples. The source was cultured CD8+ T cells from PBMCs, collected from culture after CMV antigen stimulation. J is TRBJ2-4 and V is TRBV13, with 7 bases that match TRBD2. Here the CDR3 reads CASSLSGVSKNIQYF. DNA for the CDR3: TGTGCCAGCAGCTTAAGCGGGGTGAGCAAAAACATTCAGTACTTC.